The rows below give T cell receptor beta chains drawn from one sample of a study of circulating tumor DNA in untreated peripheral T-cell lymphoma. Assay used: immunoSEQ multiplex PCR; TCRdb lists only in-frame clones, some missing. The table shows 200 or so clones, with roughly 80% occurring only once. The specimen was cell-free DNA from blood serum. Every receptor here comes from a human donor with peripheral T-cell lymphoma. Both conserved end residues are trimmed from each CDR3.

V: TRBV6-6
J: TRBJ1-1
CDR3: ASSYSLGGRTEAF

V: TRBV6-1
J: TRBJ2-7
CDR3: ASIKGRYEQY

V: TRBV5-6
J: TRBJ2-5
CDR3: ASSLNQETQY

V: TRBV28
J: TRBJ2-5
CDR3: ASLGENQETQY

V: TRBV10-2
J: TRBJ2-7
CDR3: ASSLSSGYEQY

V: TRBV7-2
J: TRBJ2-1
CDR3: ASSTSTTYNEQF

V: TRBV11-2
J: TRBJ2-3
CDR3: ASSSIRDSLAQY

V: TRBV4-2
J: TRBJ1-1
CDR3: ASRSGVTEAF

V: TRBV2
J: TRBJ2-2
CDR3: AYAGELF

V: TRBV10-3
J: TRBJ2-5
CDR3: AISETRRVQETQY